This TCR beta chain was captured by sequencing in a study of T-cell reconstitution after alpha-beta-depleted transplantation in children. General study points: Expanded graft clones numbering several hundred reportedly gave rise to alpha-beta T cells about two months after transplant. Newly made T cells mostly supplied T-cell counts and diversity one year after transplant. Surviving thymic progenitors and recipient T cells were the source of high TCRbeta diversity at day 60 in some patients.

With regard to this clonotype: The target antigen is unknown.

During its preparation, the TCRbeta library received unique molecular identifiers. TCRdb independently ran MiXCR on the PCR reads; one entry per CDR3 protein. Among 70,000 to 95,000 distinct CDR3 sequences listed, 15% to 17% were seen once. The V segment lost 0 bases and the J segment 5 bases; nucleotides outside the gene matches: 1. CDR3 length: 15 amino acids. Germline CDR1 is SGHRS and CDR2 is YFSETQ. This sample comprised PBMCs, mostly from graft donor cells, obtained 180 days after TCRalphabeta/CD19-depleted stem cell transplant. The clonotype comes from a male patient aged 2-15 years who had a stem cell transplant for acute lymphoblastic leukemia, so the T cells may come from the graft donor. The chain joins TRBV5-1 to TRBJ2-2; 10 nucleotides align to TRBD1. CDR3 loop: CASSLGTGGTGELFF. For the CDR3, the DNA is TGCGCCAGCAGCTTGGGGACAGGGGGGACCGGGGAGCTGTTTTTT.